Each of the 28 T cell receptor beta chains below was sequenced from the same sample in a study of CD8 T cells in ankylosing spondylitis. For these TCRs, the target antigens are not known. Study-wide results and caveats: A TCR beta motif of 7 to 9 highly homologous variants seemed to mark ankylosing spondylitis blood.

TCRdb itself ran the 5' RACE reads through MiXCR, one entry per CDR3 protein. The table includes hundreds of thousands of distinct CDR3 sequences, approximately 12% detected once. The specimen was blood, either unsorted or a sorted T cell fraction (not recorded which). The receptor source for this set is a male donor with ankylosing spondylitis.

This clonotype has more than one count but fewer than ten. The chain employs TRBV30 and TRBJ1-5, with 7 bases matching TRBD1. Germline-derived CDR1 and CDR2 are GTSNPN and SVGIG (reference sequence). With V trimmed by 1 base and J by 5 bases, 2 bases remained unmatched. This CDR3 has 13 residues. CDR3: CAWSGQGDQPQHF. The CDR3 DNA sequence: TGTGCCTGGAGTGGACAGGGAGATCAGCCCCAGCATTTT.

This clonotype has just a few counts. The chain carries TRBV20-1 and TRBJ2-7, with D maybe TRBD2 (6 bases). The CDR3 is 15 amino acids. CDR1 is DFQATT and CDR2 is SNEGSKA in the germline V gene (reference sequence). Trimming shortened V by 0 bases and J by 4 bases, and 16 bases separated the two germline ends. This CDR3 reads CSARDPDAGWYEQYF. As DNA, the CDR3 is TGCAGTGCTAGAGATCCCGATGCGGGATGGTACGAGCAGTACTTC.

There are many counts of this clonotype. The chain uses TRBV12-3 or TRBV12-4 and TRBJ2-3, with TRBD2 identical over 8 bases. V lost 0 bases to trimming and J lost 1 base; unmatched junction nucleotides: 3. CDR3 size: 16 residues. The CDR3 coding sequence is TGTGCCAGCAGTTTAGCGGGACTAGTTGGCACAGATACGCAGTATTTT. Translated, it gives CASSLAGLVGTDTQYF.

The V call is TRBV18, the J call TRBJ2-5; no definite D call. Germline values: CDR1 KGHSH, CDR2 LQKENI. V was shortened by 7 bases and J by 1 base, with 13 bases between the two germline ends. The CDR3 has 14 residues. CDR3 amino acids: CASFPSGAQETQYF. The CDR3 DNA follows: TGTGCCAGCTTTCCTTCCGGAGCCCAAGAGACCCAGTACTTC.

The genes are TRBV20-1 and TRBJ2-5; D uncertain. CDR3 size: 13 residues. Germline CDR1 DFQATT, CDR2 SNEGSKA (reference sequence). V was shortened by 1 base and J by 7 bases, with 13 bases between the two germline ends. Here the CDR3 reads CSARGEGPGTQYF. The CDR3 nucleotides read TGCAGTGCTAGAGGGGAAGGGCCCGGGACCCAGTACTTC.

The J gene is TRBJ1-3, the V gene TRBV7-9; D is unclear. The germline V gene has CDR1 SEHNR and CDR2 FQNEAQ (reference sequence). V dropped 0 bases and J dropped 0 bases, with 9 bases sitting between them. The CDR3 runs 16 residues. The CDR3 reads CASSLAVSFSGNTIYF. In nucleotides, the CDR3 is TGTGCCAGCAGCTTAGCGGTCTCTTTCTCTGGAAACACCATATATTTT.

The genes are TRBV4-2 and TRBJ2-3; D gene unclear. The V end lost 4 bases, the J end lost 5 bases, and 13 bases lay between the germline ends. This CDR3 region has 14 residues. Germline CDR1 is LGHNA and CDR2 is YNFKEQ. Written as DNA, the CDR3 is TGTGCCAGCAGCCGGTCAAGCGAGAAAGATACGCAGTATTTT. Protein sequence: CASSRSSEKDTQYF.

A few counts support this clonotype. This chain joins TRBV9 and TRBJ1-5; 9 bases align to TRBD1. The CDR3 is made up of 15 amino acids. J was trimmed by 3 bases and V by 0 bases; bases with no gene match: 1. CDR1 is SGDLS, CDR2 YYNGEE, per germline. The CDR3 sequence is CASSVGTGDNQPQHF. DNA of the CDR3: TGTGCCAGCAGCGTAGGGACAGGGGACAATCAGCCCCAGCATTTT.

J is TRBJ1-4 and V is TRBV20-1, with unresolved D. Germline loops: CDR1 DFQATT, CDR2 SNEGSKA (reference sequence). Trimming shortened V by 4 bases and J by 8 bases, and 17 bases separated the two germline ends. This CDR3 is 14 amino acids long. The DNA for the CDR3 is TGCAGTGCTACACACCCGAACGAAGGGGAAAAACTGTTTTTT. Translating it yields CSATHPNEGEKLFF.

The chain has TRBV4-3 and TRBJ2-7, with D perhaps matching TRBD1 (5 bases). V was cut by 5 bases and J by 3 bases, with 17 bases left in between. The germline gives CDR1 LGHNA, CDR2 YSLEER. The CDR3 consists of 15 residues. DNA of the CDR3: TGCGCCAGCAGCACCACGTCACAGGACAACTACGAGCAGTACTTC. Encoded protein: CASSTTSQDNYEQYF.

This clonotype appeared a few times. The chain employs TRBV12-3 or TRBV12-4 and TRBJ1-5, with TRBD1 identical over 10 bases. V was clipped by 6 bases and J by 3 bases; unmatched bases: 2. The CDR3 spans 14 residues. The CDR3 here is CASRGTGDNQPQHF. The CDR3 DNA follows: TGTGCCAGCAGGGGGACAGGGGACAATCAGCCCCAGCATTTT.

The CDR3 protein is CASSVWTARNEKLFF. The CDR3 coding sequence is TGTGCCAGCAGCGTGTGGACTGCCCGCAATGAAAAACTGTTTTTT. The chain joins TRBV7-2 to TRBJ1-4; D not certain. Trimming shortened V by 5 bases and J by 5 bases, and 15 bases separated the two germline ends. The CDR3 spans 15 residues. In germline, CDR1 is SGHTA, CDR2 FQGNSA.

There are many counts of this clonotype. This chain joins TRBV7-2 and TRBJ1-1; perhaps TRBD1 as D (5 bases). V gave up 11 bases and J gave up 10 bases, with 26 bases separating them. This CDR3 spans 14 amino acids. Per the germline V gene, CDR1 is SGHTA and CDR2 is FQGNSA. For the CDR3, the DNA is TGTGCCTCCTCTAATAATGCAGGCCCCACAGGAGCTTTCTTT. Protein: CASSNNAGPTGAFF.

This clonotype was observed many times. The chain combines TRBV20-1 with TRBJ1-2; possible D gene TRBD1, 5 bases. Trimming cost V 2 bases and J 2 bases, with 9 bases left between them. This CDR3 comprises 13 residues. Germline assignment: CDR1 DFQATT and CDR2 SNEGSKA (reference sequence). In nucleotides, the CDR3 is TGCAGTGCTAGAAACAGGCCAAACTATGGCTACACCTTC. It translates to CSARNRPNYGYTF.

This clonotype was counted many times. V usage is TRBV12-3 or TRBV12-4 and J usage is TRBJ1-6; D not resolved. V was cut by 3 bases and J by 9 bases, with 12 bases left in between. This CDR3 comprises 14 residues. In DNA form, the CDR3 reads TGTGCCAGCAGTTTGCGACGTCCCGGTTCACCCCTCCACTTT. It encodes CASSLRRPGSPLHF.

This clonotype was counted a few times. In DNA, the CDR3 is TGTGCCAGCAGTTTCTGGGACAGGGGATCTGAAGCTTTCTTT. It translates to CASSFWDRGSEAFF. This chain uses TRBV27 with TRBJ1-1, with 10 bases lining up with TRBD1. The germline V gene has CDR1 MNHEY and CDR2 SMNVEV (reference sequence). V shed 3 bases, J shed 6 bases, and the junction held 4 bases outside the gene matches. The CDR3 has 14 residues.

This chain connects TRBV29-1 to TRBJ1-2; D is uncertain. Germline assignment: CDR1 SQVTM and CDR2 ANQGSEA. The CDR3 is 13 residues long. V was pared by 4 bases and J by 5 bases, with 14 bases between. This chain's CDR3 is CSVGTGEWYGYTF. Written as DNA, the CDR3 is TGCAGCGTTGGGACGGGAGAATGGTATGGCTACACCTTC.

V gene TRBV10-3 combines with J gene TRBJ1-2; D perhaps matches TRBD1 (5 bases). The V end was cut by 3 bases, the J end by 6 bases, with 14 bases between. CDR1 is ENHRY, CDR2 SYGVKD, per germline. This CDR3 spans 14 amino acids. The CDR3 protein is CAISEWLGDDGYTF. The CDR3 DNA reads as TGTGCCATCAGTGAATGGTTAGGGGATGATGGCTACACCTTC.

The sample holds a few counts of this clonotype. This CDR3 is CASSWQGRNNQPQHF. The CDR3 coding sequence is TGTGCCAGCAGCTGGCAGGGTAGGAACAATCAGCCCCAGCATTTT. The V gene is TRBV5-8, the J gene TRBJ1-5, with D perhaps TRBD1 (5 bases). The CDR3 extends over 15 amino acids. With 3 bases removed from V and 3 bases from J, the gap between germline ends came to 13 bases. Germline CDR1 and CDR2: SGHTS and YDEGEE.

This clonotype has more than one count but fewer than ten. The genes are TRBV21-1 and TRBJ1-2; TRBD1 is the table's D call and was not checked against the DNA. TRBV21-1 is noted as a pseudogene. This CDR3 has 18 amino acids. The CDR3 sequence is CASSKAPVEEGGKYGYTF. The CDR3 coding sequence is TGTGCCAGCAGCAAAGCGCCGGTAGAAGAAGGGGGCAAATATGGCTACACCTTC.

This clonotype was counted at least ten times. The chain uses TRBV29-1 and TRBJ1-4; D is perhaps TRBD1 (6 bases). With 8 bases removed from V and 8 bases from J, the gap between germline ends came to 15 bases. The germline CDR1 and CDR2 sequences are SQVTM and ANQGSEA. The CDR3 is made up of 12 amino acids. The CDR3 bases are TGCAGCTCGACGGGACACGACGAAAAACTGTTTTTT. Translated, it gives CSSTGHDEKLFF.

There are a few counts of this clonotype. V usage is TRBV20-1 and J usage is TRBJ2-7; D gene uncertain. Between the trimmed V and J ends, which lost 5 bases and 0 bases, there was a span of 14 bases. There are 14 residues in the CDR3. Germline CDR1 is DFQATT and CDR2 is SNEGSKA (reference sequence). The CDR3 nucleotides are TGCAGTGCTTCCGCCGACGGAACCTCCTACGAGCAGTACTTC. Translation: CSASADGTSYEQYF.

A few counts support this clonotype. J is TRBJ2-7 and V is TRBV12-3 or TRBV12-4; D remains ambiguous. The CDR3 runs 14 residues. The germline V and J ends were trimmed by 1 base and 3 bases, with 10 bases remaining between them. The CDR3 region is CASSLGQRNYEQYF. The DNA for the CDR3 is TGTGCCAGCAGTTTAGGTCAGAGAAACTACGAGCAGTACTTC.

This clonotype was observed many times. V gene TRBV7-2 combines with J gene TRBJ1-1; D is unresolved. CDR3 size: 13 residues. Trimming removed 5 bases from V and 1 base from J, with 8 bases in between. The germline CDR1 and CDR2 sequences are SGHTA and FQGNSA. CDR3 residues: CASSTDTNTEAFF. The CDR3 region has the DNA TGTGCCAGCAGCACTGACACGAACACTGAAGCTTTCTTT. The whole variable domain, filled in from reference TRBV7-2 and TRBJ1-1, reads GAGVSQSPSNKVTEKGKDVELRCDPISGHTALYWYRQSLGQGLEFLIYFQGNSAPDKSGLPSDRFSAERTGGSVSTLTIQRTQQEDSAVYLCASSTDTNTEAFFGQGTRLTVV.

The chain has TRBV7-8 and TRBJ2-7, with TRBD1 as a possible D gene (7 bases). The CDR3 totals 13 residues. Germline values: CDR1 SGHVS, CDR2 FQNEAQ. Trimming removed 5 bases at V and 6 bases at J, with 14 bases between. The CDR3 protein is CASSPGRTGEQYF. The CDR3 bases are TGTGCCAGCAGCCCAGGGAGGACAGGCGAGCAGTACTTC.

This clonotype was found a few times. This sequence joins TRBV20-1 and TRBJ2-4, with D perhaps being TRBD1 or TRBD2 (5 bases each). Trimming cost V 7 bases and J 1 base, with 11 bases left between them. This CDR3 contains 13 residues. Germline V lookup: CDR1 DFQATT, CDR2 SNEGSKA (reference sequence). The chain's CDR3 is CSGEWGAKNIQYF. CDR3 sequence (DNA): TGCAGTGGAGAGTGGGGGGCCAAAAACATTCAGTACTTC.

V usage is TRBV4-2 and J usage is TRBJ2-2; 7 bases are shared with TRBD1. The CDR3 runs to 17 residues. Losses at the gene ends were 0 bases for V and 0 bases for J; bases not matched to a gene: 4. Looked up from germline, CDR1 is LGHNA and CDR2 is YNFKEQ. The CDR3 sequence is CASSQDFQGANTGELFF. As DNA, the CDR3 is TGTGCCAGCAGCCAAGACTTCCAGGGGGCGAACACCGGGGAGCTGTTTTTT.

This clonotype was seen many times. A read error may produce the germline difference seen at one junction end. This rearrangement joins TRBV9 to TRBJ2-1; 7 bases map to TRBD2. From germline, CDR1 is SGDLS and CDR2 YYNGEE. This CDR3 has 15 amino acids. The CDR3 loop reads CASSALAGSYNEQFF. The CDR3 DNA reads TGCGCCAGCAGCGCTTTAGCGGGCTCCTACAATGAGCAGTTCTTC.